This T cell receptor beta chain is drawn from a study of metastatic and nonmetastatic thyroid tumors. Study overall: Both malignant and benign thyroid patients supplied peripheral blood and tumor or nodule tissue samples, across which the repertoires of these patients were then compared.

On this clone: Its matching antigen is unknown.

Study-wide results and caveats: It was reportedly found that TCR beta diversity was significantly higher in malignant thyroid tumors than in benign nodules, a difference seen in both blood and tumor samples.

Trimming pared 5 bases from V and 0 bases from J, leaving 20 bases between. The CDR3 extends over 19 amino acids. Germline CDR1 reads MNHEY; CDR2 reads SVGEGT. TCRdb re-processed the PCR reads through MiXCR. This sample has some 20,000 clones, with around a fifth found just once. All patients reached thyroid surgery having received no treatment beforehand. The J gene is TRBJ2-6, the V gene TRBV6-2 or TRBV6-3; a possible D gene is TRBD1 (6 bases). The sequence derives from a female donor with papillary thyroid cancer or a benign thyroid nodule (not recorded which). Some clones in this sample may be carry-over from other donors' samples. Sequencing was performed on tumor tissue. CDR3 in DNA: TGTGCCAGCAGTCCGTATCCTTCAGGGGAGATCTCTGGGGCCAACGTCCTGACTTTC. Its protein is CASSPYPSGEISGANVLTF.